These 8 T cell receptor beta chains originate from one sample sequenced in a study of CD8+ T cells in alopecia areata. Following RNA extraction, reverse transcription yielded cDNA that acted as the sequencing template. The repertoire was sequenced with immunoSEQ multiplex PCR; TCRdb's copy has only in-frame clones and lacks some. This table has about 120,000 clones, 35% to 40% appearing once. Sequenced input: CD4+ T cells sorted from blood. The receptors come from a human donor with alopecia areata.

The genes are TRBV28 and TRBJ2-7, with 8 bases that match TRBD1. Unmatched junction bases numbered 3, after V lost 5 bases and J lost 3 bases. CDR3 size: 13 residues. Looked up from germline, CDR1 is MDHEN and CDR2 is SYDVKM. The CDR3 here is CASSIGQGYEQYF. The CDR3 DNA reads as TGTGCCAGCAGTATAGGACAGGGCTACGAGCAGTACTTC. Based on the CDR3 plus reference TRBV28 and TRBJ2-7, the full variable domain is DVKVTQSSRYLVKRTGEKVFLECVQDMDHENMFWYRQDPGLGLRLIYFSYDVKMKEKGDIPEGYSVSREKKERFSLILESASTNQTSMYLCASSIGQGYEQYFGPGTRLTVT.

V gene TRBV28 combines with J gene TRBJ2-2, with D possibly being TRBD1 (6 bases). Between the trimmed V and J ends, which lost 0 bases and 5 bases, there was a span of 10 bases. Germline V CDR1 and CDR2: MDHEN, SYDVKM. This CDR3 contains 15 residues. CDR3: CASSLWGQQTGELFF. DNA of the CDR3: TGTGCCAGCAGTTTATGGGGACAACAAACCGGGGAGCTGTTTTTT.

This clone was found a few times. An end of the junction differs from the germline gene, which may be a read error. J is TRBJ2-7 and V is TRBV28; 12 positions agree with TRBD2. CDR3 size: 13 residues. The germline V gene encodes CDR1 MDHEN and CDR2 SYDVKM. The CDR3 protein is CASRMGLAGAKFF. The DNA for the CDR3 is TGTGCCAGCAGGATGGGACTAGCGGGCGCGAAATTCTTC.

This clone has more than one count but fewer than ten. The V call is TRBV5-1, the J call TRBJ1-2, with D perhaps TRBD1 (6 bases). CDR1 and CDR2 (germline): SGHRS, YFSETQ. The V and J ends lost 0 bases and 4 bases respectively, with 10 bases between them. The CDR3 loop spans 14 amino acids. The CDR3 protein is CASSLARGSYGYTF. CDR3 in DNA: TGCGCCAGCAGCTTGGCCAGGGGAAGCTATGGCTACACCTTC.

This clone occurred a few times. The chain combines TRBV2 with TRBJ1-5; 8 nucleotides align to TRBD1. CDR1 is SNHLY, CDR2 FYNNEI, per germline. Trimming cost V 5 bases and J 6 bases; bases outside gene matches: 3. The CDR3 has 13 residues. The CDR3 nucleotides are TGTGCCAGCAGTCTACAGGGGGGTCAGCCCCAGCATTTT. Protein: CASSLQGGQPQHF.

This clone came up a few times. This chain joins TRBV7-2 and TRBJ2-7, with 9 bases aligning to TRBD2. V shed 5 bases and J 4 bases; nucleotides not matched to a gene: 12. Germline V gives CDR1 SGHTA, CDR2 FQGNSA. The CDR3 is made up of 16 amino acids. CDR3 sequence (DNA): TGTGCCAGCAGCCTGGAGGCGGGGGGGAGAGGGTACGAGCAGTACTTC. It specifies CASSLEAGGRGYEQYF. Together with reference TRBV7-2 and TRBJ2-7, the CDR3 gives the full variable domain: GAGVSQSPSNKVTEKGKDVELRCDPISGHTALYWYRQSLGQGLEFLIYFQGNSAPDKSGLPSDRFSAERTGGSVSTLTIQRTQQEDSAVYLCASSLEAGGRGYEQYFGPGTRLTVT.

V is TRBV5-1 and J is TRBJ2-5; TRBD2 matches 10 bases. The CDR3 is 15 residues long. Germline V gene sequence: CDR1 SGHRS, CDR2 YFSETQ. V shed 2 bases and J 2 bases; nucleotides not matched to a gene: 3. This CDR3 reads CASSLVLAGQETQYF. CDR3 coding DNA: TGCGCCAGCAGCTTAGTACTAGCGGGACAAGAGACCCAGTACTTC.

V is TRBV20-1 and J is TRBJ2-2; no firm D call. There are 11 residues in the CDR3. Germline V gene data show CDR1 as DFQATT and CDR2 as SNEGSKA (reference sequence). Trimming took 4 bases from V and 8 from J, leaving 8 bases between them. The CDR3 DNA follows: TGCAGTGCTACATCGGAGGGGGAGCTGTTTTTT. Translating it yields CSATSEGELFF.